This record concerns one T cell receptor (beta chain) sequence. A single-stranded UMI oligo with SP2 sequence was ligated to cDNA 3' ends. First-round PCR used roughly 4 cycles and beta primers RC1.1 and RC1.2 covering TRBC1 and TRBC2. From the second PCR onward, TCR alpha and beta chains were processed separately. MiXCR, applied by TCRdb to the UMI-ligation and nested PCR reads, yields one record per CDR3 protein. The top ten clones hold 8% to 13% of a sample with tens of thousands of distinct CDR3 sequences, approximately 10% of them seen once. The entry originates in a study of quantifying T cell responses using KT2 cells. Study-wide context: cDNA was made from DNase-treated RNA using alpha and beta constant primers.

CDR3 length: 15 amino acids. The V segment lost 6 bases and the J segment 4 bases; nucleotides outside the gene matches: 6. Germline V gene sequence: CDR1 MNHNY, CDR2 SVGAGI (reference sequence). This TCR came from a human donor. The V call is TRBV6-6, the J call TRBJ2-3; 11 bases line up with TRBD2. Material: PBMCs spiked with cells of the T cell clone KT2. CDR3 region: CASSFGTSGADTQYF. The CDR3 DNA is TGTGCCAGCAGCTTCGGGACTAGCGGTGCAGATACGCAGTATTTT.